The clone carrying this T cell receptor beta chain turned up a few times. The target antigen is unknown. As part of library construction, unique molecular identifiers were attached to individual cDNA molecules. TCRdb itself ran the 5' RACE reads through MiXCR, one entry per CDR3 protein. The data contain about 76,000 distinct CDR3 sequences, roughly a sixth of them singletons. This record belongs to a study of early T cells in non-severe SARS-CoV-2 infection. Background on the study: Alpha and beta chains were unpaired, from unsorted whole-blood bulk RNA. Study-wide results and limits: CD4 and private specificities were missed by VDJdb matching, which favored anti-spike CD8 responses.

The ends lost 5 bases at V and 0 bases at J; junction bases unmatched: 6. Germline CDR1 reads DFQATT; CDR2 reads SNEGSKA (reference sequence). The CDR3 is 14 amino acids. The receptor comes from an adult who was a healthcare worker with PCR-confirmed SARS-CoV-2 infection or an uninfected control (not recorded which). The gene calls are TRBV20-1 and TRBJ2-7, with 8 bases that match TRBD1. Sequencing was done on a sample of whole blood. The CDR3 nucleotides read TGCAGTGCTCAAGGACAGGGTAGCTCCTACGAGCAGTACTTC. Translation: CSAQGQGSSYEQYF.